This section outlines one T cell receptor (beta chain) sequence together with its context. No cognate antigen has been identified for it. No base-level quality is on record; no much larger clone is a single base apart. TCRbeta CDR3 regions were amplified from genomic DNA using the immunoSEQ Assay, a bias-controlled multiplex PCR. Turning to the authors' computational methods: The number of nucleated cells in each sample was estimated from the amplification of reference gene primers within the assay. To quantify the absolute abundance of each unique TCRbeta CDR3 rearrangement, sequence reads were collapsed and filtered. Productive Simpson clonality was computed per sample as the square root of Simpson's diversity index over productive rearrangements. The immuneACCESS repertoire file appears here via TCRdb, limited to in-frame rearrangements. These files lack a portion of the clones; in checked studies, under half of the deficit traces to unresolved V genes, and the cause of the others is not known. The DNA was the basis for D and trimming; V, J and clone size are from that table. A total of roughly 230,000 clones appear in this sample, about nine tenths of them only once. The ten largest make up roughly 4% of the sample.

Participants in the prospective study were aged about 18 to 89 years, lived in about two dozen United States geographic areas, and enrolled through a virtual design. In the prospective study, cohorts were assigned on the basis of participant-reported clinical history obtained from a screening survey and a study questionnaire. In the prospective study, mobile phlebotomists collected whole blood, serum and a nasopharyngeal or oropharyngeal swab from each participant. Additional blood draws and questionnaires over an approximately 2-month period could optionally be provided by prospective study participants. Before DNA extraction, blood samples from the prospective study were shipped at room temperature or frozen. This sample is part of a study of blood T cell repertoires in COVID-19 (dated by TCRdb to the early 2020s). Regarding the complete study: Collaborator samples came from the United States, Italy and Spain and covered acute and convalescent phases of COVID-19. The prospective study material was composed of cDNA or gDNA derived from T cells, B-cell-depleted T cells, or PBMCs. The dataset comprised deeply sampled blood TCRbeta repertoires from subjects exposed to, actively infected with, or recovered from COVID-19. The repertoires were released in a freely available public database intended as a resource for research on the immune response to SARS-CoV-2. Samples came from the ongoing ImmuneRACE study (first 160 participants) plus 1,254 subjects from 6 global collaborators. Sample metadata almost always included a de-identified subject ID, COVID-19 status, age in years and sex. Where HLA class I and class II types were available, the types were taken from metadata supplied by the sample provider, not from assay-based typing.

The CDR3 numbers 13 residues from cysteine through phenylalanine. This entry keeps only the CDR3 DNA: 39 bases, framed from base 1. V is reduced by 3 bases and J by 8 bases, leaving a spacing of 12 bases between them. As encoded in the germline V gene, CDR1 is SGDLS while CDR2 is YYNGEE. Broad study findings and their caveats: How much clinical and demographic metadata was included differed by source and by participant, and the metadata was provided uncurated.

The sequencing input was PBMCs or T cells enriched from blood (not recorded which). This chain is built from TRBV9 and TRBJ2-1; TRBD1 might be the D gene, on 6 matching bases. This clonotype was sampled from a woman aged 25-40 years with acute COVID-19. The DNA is TGTGCCAGCAGCGCCTCCAAGGGGGATGAGCAGTTCTTC. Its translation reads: CASSASKGDEQFF.